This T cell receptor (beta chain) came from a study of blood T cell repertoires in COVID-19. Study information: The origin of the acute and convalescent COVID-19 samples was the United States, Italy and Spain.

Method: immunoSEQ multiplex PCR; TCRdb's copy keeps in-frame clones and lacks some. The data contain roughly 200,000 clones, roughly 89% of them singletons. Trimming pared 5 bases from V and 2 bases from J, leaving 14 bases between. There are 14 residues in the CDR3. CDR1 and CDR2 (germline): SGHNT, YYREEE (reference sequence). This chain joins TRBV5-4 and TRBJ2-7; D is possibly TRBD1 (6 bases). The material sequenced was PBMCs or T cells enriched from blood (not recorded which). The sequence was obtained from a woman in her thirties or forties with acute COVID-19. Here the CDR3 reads CASRMMDSTYEQYF. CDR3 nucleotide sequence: TGTGCCAGCAGGATGATGGACAGTACCTACGAGCAGTACTTC.